This T cell receptor beta chain was identified during a study of regulatory T cells in long-lasting Graves disease. Specified time point: newly diagnosed GD, antithyroid drugs for less than 3 months. Generation of the TCR library employed RNA extracted from PBMCs. This clonotype was observed many times. Arm-PCR of CDR3 regions and iRepertoire HTBI primers were the basis on which TCR beta libraries were built. TCRdb re-called the multiplex PCR reads through MiXCR, storing one row per CDR3 protein. Among 300,000 to 400,000 distinct CDR3 sequences listed, 16% were seen once. The same sample was also used in a study of T cells in Graves' hyperthyroidism and ophthalmopathy. That study adds: Exclusions: uncontrolled infection, other autoimmune disease, pregnancy, lactation. With the HTBI primer set, the TCR CDR3 went through a first round of RT-PCR. Appearing also in blood were most of the thyroid clonotypes expanded above 0.001.

The input for sequencing was peripheral blood mononuclear cells (PBMCs), taken at new diagnosis, from a patient treated with antithyroid drugs. This TCR came from a man in his forties or fifties with Graves disease.

CDR3 region: CATSDAGTGGDTQYF. Written as DNA, the CDR3 is TGTGCCACCAGTGACGCCGGGACAGGGGGCGATACGCAGTATTTT. The chain has TRBV24-1 and TRBJ2-3; 12 nucleotides match TRBD1. Germline V gene data show CDR1 as KGHDR and CDR2 as SFDVKD. This CDR3 has 15 residues. J gave up 6 bases and V 4 bases, and 4 bases lay outside the gene matches.